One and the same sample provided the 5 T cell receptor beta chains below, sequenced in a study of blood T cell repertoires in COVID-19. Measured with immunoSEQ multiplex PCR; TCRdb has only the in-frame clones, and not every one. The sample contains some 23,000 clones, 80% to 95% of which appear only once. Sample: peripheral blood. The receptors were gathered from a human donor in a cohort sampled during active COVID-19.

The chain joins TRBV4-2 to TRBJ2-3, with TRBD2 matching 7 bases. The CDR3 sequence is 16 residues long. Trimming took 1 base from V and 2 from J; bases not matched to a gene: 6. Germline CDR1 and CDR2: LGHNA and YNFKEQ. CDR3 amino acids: CASSQGTSGTTDTQYF. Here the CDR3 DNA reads TGTGCCAGCAGCCAAGGAACCAGCGGGACCACAGATACGCAGTATTTT.

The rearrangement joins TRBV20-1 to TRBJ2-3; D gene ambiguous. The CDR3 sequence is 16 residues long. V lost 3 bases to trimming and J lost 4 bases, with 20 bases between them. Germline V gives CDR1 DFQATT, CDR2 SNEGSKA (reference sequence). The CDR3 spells CSASLYAEHHADTQYF. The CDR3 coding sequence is TGCAGTGCTAGTCTCTATGCCGAGCACCACGCAGATACGCAGTATTTT.

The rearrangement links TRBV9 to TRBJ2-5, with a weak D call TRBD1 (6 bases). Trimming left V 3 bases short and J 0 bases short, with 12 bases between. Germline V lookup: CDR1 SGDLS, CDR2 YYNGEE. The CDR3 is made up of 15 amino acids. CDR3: CASSAGQIDQETQYF. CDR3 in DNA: TGTGCCAGCAGCGCCGGACAGATTGACCAAGAGACCCAGTACTTC.

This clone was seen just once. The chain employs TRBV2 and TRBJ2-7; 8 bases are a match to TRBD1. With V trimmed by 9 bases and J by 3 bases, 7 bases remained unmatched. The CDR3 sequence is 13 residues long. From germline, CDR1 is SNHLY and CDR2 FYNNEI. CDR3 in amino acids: CASKTGANYEQYF. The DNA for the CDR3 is TGTGCCAGTAAGACAGGGGCAAACTACGAGCAGTACTTC.

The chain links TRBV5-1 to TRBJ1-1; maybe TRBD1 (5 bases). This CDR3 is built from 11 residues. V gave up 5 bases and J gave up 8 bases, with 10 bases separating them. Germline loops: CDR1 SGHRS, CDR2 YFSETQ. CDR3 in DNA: TGCGCCAGCAGAGGGGCAGGGGAAGCTTTCTTT. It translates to CASRGAGEAFF.